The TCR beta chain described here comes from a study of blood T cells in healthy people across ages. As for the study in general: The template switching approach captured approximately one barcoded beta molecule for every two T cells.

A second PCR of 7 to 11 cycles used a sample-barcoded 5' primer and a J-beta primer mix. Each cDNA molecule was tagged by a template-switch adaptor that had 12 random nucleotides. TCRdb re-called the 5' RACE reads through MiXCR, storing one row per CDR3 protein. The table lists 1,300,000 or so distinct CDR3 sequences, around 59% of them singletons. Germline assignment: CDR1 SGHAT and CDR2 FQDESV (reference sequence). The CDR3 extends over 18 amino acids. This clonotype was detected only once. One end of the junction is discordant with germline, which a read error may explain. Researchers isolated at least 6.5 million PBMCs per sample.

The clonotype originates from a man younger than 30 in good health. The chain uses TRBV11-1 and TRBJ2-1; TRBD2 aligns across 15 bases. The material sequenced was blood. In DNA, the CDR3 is TGTGTCAGCAGCTTAGCCGGACTAGCGGGAGGGCCTGGTAATGAGCAGTTCTTC. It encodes CVSSLAGLAGGPGNEQFF.